Below, 25 T cell receptor beta chains from the same sample are listed, as sequenced in a study of T cells in Graves' hyperthyroidism and ophthalmopathy. Amplified regions were TCR beta CDR3 sequences from RNA transcripts. HTBI primers were the set used in a first-round RT-PCR of the TCR CDR3. TCRdb redid the calling of the multiplex PCR reads with MiXCR, one entry per CDR3 protein. The data show around 620,000 distinct CDR3 sequences, approximately 14% seen once. Material for sequencing was blood. These receptor sequences come from a woman aged 18-35 years with Graves' ophthalmopathy.

The sample holds a few counts of this clonotype. The V and J genes are TRBV6-1 and TRBJ2-7, with D perhaps matching TRBD1 (5 bases). The V end lost 6 bases, the J end lost 3 bases, and 12 bases lay between the germline ends. Germline CDR1 is MNHNS and CDR2 is SASEGT. The CDR3 runs to 13 residues. This CDR3 reads CASRKTGLYEQYF. CDR3 nucleotide sequence: TGTGCCAGCAGAAAAACAGGCCTCTACGAGCAGTACTTC.

This sequence joins TRBV28 and TRBJ2-1; 11 bases line up with TRBD2. The CDR3 is 19 amino acids. The V segment lost 3 bases and the J segment 4 bases; nucleotides outside the gene matches: 14. Germline-derived CDR1 and CDR2 are MDHEN and SYDVKM. The CDR3 DNA reads TGTGCCAGCAGTTTTGGGGACAGAGCACGACTAGCGGGGTACAATGAGCAGTTCTTC. It encodes CASSFGDRARLAGYNEQFF. The entire variable domain, with the rest obtained from reference TRBV28 and TRBJ2-1, is as follows: DVKVTQSSRYLVKRTGEKVFLECVQDMDHENMFWYRQDPGLGLRLIYFSYDVKMKEKGDIPEGYSVSREKKERFSLILESASTNQTSMYLCASSFGDRARLAGYNEQFFGPGTRLTVL.

This clonotype has just one count. The gene calls are TRBV28 and TRBJ1-1; 8 bases are shared with TRBD1. V dropped 7 bases and J dropped 3; count of bases not matched to a gene: 7. This CDR3 region has 14 residues. Germline values: CDR1 MDHEN, CDR2 SYDVKM. The CDR3: CASTLGQGYTEAFF. As DNA, the CDR3 is TGTGCCAGCACCCTCGGACAGGGCTACACTGAAGCTTTCTTT.

About this clonotype itself: An end of the junction does not agree with germline; a read error may underlie this. J is TRBJ2-3 and V is TRBV7-2, with TRBD2 identical over 11 bases. Germline CDR1 reads SGHTA; CDR2 reads FQGNSA. CDR3 length: 16 amino acids. This CDR3 reads CASSSLAGARTYTQYF. The CDR3 nucleotides are TGTGCCAGCAGCTCACTAGCGGGAGCCCGCACATATACGCAGTATTTT.

This clonotype was recorded only once. The genes are TRBV7-2 and TRBJ1-5; D unresolved. Trimming stripped 3 bases from V and 3 bases from J, with 12 bases between. This CDR3 is built from 15 residues. Germline V gene data show CDR1 as SGHTA and CDR2 as FQGNSA. DNA for the CDR3: TGTGCCAGCAGCTTCCGCTTGAGGGACAATCAGCCCCAGCATTTT. Translated, it gives CASSFRLRDNQPQHF.

In its sample, this clonotype was seen a few times. This CDR3 is CASNLGGQHHEQFF. CDR3 nucleotide sequence: TGTGCCAGCAACCTCGGGGGGCAACATCATGAGCAGTTCTTC. This sequence joins TRBV7-2 and TRBJ2-1, with D perhaps TRBD2 (7 bases). The CDR3 runs to 14 residues. V was pared by 7 bases and J by 8 bases, with 18 bases between. Germline V gives CDR1 SGHTA, CDR2 FQGNSA.

This clonotype was counted at least ten times. The J gene is TRBJ2-5, the V gene TRBV7-3; D may match TRBD1 or TRBD2 (5 bases each). The germline V gene has CDR1 SGHTA and CDR2 FQGTGA. Deletions cut 8 bases from V and 2 bases from J, with 18 bases between. The CDR3 loop spans 15 amino acids. CDR3: CASSGTTGPQETQYF. DNA for the CDR3: TGTGCCAGCTCCGGCACGACGGGGCCTCAAGAGACCCAGTACTTC.

In this sample, this clonotype turned up many times. The J gene is TRBJ2-1, the V gene TRBV30, with 14 bases that match TRBD2. J was trimmed by 5 bases and V by 1 base; bases with no gene match: 4. Germline values: CDR1 GTSNPN, CDR2 SVGIG (reference sequence). The CDR3 spans 16 residues. The CDR3 nucleotides are TGTGCCTGGAGTGACCTGACTAGCGGGAGGGACAATGAGCAGTTCTTC. It codes for CAWSDLTSGRDNEQFF.

This clonotype appeared many times. This chain uses TRBV6-5 with TRBJ1-4; D not resolved. The CDR3 is 16 amino acids. Germline CDR1 MNHEY, CDR2 SVGAGI. The V and J ends lost 0 bases and 7 bases respectively, with 15 bases between them. The DNA of the CDR3 is TGTGCCAGCAGTTACTCCACCTACCCCCTGGGTGAAAAACTGTTTTTT. Its protein product is CASSYSTYPLGEKLFF.

This chain connects TRBV5-1 to TRBJ1-5, with TRBD1 identical over 10 bases. The CDR3 runs to 15 residues. Losses at the gene ends were 4 bases for V and 5 bases for J; bases not matched to a gene: 6. CDR1 is SGHRS and CDR2 is YFSETQ in the germline V gene. The CDR3 region has the DNA TGCGCCAGCAGCCAAACGGGGACAGGGGATCAGCCCCAGCATTTT. Its translation: CASSQTGTGDQPQHF.

The V and J genes are TRBV7-2 and TRBJ1-6; perhaps TRBD1 as D (6 bases). Germline V lookup: CDR1 SGHTA, CDR2 FQGNSA. The CDR3 has 13 amino acids. V was clipped by 7 bases and J by 7 bases, with 11 bases between them. This CDR3 is CASTQGQNSPLHF. The CDR3 nucleotides read TGTGCCAGCACTCAGGGGCAGAATTCACCCCTCCACTTT.

This clonotype was counted at least ten times. This chain joins TRBV28 and TRBJ2-1; D possibly corresponds to TRBD2 (11 bases). The CDR3 is 19 residues long. Germline V lookup: CDR1 MDHEN, CDR2 SYDVKM. CDR3 bases: TGTGCAGCTGGGGGGTTGCGGGGACAGGGGACTAGCGGCTACAATGAGCAGTTCTTC. It is translated as CAAGGLRGQGTSGYNEQFF.

This clonotype has only a few counts. This rearrangement joins TRBV7-3 to TRBJ1-2; maybe TRBD1 (6 bases). This CDR3 is 15 amino acids long. V dropped 4 bases and J dropped 2 bases, with 14 bases sitting between them. Germline V gene lookup returns CDR1 SGHTA and CDR2 FQGTGA. The CDR3 is CASSWGGSGNYGYTF. The DNA of the CDR3 is TGTGCCAGCAGCTGGGGGGGCAGTGGGAACTATGGCTACACCTTC.

This clonotype has at least ten counts. The chain employs TRBV7-9 and TRBJ2-7, with unresolved D. The CDR3 consists of 14 residues. Trimming took off 3 bases at V and 4 bases at J, with 13 bases between the two ends. The germline V gene encodes CDR1 SEHNR and CDR2 FQNEAQ (reference sequence). CDR3 region: CASSFGSSEYEQYF. Written as DNA, the CDR3 is TGTGCCAGCAGCTTTGGCTCAAGCGAGTACGAGCAGTACTTC.

This rearrangement joins TRBV4-1 to TRBJ2-2, with 8 bases lining up with TRBD2. The CDR3 sequence is 17 residues long. The germline V gene encodes CDR1 MGHRA and CDR2 YSYEKL. With 1 base clipped from V and 3 bases from J, the junction kept 7 bases outside the gene matches. CDR3 residues: CASSQAWVAGYTGELFF. The CDR3 bases are TGCGCCAGCAGCCAAGCTTGGGTAGCGGGATACACCGGGGAGCTGTTTTTT.

The V gene is TRBV9, the J gene TRBJ2-2; D is unresolved. V lost 3 bases to trimming and J lost 2 bases, with 8 bases between them. Germline V gene data show CDR1 as SGDLS and CDR2 as YYNGEE. This CDR3 has 14 amino acids. The CDR3 DNA reads TGTGCCAGCAGCGAGGACGATAACACCGGGGAGCTGTTTTTT. Translation gives CASSEDDNTGELFF.

This clonotype has ten or more counts. The chain couples TRBV12-3 or TRBV12-4 to TRBJ1-5; D might be TRBD1 (6 bases). V gave up 3 bases and J gave up 4 bases, with 13 bases separating them. This CDR3 comprises 15 residues. For the CDR3, the DNA is TGTGCCAGCAGTTTGGAGGGACACGGGAATCAGCCCCAGCATTTT. It specifies CASSLEGHGNQPQHF.

Ten or more counts support this clonotype. This chain links TRBV2 with TRBJ1-1; 9 bases fit TRBD1. The germline CDR1 and CDR2 sequences are SNHLY and FYNNEI. V lost 10 bases to trimming and J lost 0 bases; unmatched junction nucleotides: 3. CDR3 size: 13 residues. The CDR3 sequence is CATWDRVNTEAFF. DNA for the CDR3: TGTGCCACCTGGGACAGGGTGAACACTGAAGCTTTCTTT.

This sequence joins TRBV9 and TRBJ2-1; D uncertain. V gave up 3 bases and J gave up 12 bases, with 10 bases separating them. This CDR3 has 11 amino acids. CDR1 SGDLS and CDR2 YYNGEE come from the germline V gene. The CDR3 loop is CASSGDVGQFF. In nucleotides, the CDR3 is TGTGCCAGCAGCGGTGACGTAGGGCAGTTCTTC.

This clonotype was detected ten times or more. The chain links TRBV11-1 to TRBJ2-3, with TRBD2 matching 7 bases. The CDR3 spans 16 residues. Germline values: CDR1 SGHAT, CDR2 FQDESV (reference sequence). V dropped 3 bases and J dropped 0; count of bases not matched to a gene: 6. CDR3 loop: CASSLGLTHSTDTQYF. CDR3 nucleotides: TGTGCCAGCAGCTTGGGACTAACTCATAGCACAGATACGCAGTATTTT. Full variable domain (outside the CDR3, taken from reference TRBV11-1 and TRBJ2-3): EAEVAQSPRYKITEKSQAVAFWCDPISGHATLYWYRQILGQGPELLVQFQDESVVDDSQLPKDRFSAERLKGVDSTLKIQPAELGDSAMYLCASSLGLTHSTDTQYFGPGTRLTVL.

The V gene is TRBV19, the J gene TRBJ2-7; D uncertain. V was shortened by 7 bases and J by 0 bases, with 19 bases between the two germline ends. This CDR3 spans 16 amino acids. The germline V gene encodes CDR1 LNHDA and CDR2 SQIVND (reference sequence). DNA for the CDR3: TGTGCCAGTAAACCCCCTGTAGGCAGATACTCCTACGAGCAGTACTTC. This gives the protein CASKPPVGRYSYEQYF. The full variable domain, with the rest looked up from reference TRBV19 and TRBJ2-7, is DGGITQSPKYLFRKEGQNVTLSCEQNLNHDAMYWYRQDPGQGLRLIYYSQIVNDFQKGDIAEGYSVSREKKESFPLTVTSAQKNPTAFYLCASKPPVGRYSYEQYFGPGTRLTVT.

Worth noting for this clonotype: A much larger clone lies a single base off, so this may be a read error. Lacking the conserved final phenylalanine or tryptophan, this CDR3 likely reflects a read error. Written as DNA, the CDR3 is TGCAGAGACCTCGAAATACCCCCCACAGATACGCAGTATCTT. Its protein product is CRDLEIPPTDTQYL. The chain recombines TRBV20-1 with TRBJ2-3; D is uncertain. Germline CDR1 DFQATT, CDR2 SNEGSKA (reference sequence). This CDR3 contains 14 residues.

The chain carries TRBV6-5 and TRBJ2-3; D is possibly TRBD1 (7 bases). The V end lost 2 bases, the J end lost 5 bases, and 17 bases lay between the germline ends. Germline V gives CDR1 MNHEY, CDR2 SVGAGI. This CDR3 contains 16 residues. The CDR3 nucleotides are TGTGCCAGCAGTTACGTCAGGCAGGGGGGACGAGATACGCAGTATTTT. This translates into CASSYVRQGGRDTQYF.

The rearrangement links TRBV7-6 to TRBJ2-1; D is unresolved. From germline, CDR1 is SGHVS and CDR2 FNYEAQ. CDR3 length equals 12 residues. V was trimmed by 5 bases and J by 8 bases, leaving 10 bases between them. CDR3 loop: CASSEPLDEQFF. As DNA, the CDR3 is TGTGCCAGCAGCGAGCCTCTAGATGAGCAGTTCTTC. The entire variable domain, with the rest obtained from reference TRBV7-6 and TRBJ2-1, is as follows: GAGVSQSPRYKVTKRGQDVALRCDPISGHVSLYWYRQALGQGPEFLTYFNYEAQQDKSGLPNDRFSAERPEGSISTLTIQRTEQRDSAMYRCASSEPLDEQFFGPGTRLTVL.

This clonotype was observed many times. This chain uses TRBV7-2 with TRBJ2-3; D gene ambiguous. This CDR3 region has 14 residues. The germline CDR1 and CDR2 sequences are SGHTA and FQGNSA. Trimming stripped 5 bases from V and 0 bases from J, with 9 bases between. CDR3 loop: CASSPTSSTDTQYF. The CDR3 bases are TGTGCCAGCAGCCCAACCTCTAGCACAGATACGCAGTATTTT.